The next 27 T cell receptor beta chains were all read from a single sample in a study of blood T cell repertoires in COVID-19. Produced via immunoSEQ multiplex PCR; TCRdb's table is partial and in-frame only. The sample includes about 84,000 clones, 83% of them seen just once. The sequencing sample was made of peripheral blood. All receptors come from a woman at least 80 years old with acute or convalescent COVID-19.

This sequence joins TRBV28 and TRBJ2-3, with D uncertain. The V and J ends lost 8 bases and 6 bases respectively, with 12 bases between them. This CDR3 comprises 12 residues. Germline CDR1 is MDHEN and CDR2 is SYDVKM. The CDR3 is CASGRSVDTQYF. The CDR3, as DNA: TGTGCCAGCGGTCGGAGTGTTGATACGCAGTATTTT.

The V call is TRBV19, the J call TRBJ2-2; 14 nucleotides match TRBD2. This CDR3 contains 17 residues. J gave up 5 bases and V 6 bases, and 8 bases lay outside the gene matches. The germline gives CDR1 LNHDA, CDR2 SQIVND (reference sequence). CDR3 residues: CASRGGLAGVNTGELFF. In DNA, the CDR3 is TGTGCCAGTAGGGGGGGACTAGCGGGAGTTAATACCGGGGAGCTGTTTTTT.

The gene calls are TRBV12-5 and TRBJ2-1; 8 bases are shared with TRBD2. The ends lost 6 bases at V and 0 bases at J; junction bases unmatched: 4. The length of the CDR3 is 15 residues. Germline values: CDR1 LGHNT, CDR2 FRNRAP. CDR3 residues: CASGPLAVSYNEQFF. CDR3 DNA sequence: TGTGCTAGTGGCCCACTAGCGGTCTCCTACAATGAGCAGTTCTTC.

The V and J genes are TRBV7-2 and TRBJ1-1; D might be TRBD1 (5 bases). V was shortened by 4 bases and J by 3 bases, with 15 bases between the two germline ends. This CDR3 spans 15 amino acids. The germline V gene encodes CDR1 SGHTA and CDR2 FQGNSA. The CDR3: CASSSGVGGDTEAFF. In DNA form, the CDR3 reads TGTGCCAGCAGCTCCGGGGTGGGAGGGGACACTGAAGCTTTCTTT.

This chain uses TRBV10-3 with TRBJ2-7; unclear D gene. The CDR3 loop spans 13 amino acids. V lost 5 bases, J lost 5 bases, and 13 bases lay in between. Germline CDR1 ENHRY, CDR2 SYGVKD. As DNA, the CDR3 is TGTGCCATCAGTTCGCCTTATGCAGACGAGCAGTACTTC. This sequence encodes CAISSPYADEQYF.

The rearrangement uses TRBV27 and TRBJ1-2, with D perhaps TRBD1 (5 bases). V was pared by 7 bases and J by 0 bases, with 12 bases between. Germline values: CDR1 MNHEY, CDR2 SMNVEV (reference sequence). The CDR3 is made up of 14 amino acids. The CDR3 coding sequence is TGTGCCAGCATTAGACAGCGTTCTAACTATGGCTACACCTTC. It translates to CASIRQRSNYGYTF.

V is TRBV15 and J is TRBJ1-2; no clear D gene. Per the germline V gene, CDR1 is LNHNV and CDR2 is YYDKDF (reference sequence). Trimming removed 0 bases at V and 5 bases at J, with 4 bases between. There are 12 residues in the CDR3. CDR3 protein: CATSRDSYGYTF. In DNA form, the CDR3 reads TGTGCCACCAGCAGAGACAGTTATGGCTACACCTTC.

The chain joins TRBV6-1 to TRBJ2-3; D ambiguous. The CDR3 runs 14 residues. Per germline, CDR1 MNHNS and CDR2 SASEGT. With 2 bases removed from V and 0 bases from J, the gap between germline ends came to 6 bases. The CDR3 loop is CASSEIESTDTQYF. In DNA, the CDR3 is TGTGCCAGCAGTGAAATAGAGAGCACAGATACGCAGTATTTT.

The V call is TRBV20-1, the J call TRBJ2-2; 7 bases map to TRBD1. The CDR3 runs to 13 residues. Germline V gene sequence: CDR1 DFQATT, CDR2 SNEGSKA (reference sequence). V was pared by 3 bases and J by 7 bases, with 5 bases of the junction left unmatched. The CDR3 DNA reads as TGCAGTGCTAGTGGACAGGCTGACGGGGAGCTGTTTTTT. Amino acids: CSASGQADGELFF.

This sequence joins TRBV24-1 and TRBJ1-2; D uncertain. Per the germline V gene, CDR1 is KGHDR and CDR2 is SFDVKD. V was cut by 2 bases and J by 0 bases, with 3 bases left in between. This CDR3 spans 13 amino acids. This CDR3 reads CATSDYSNYGYTF. CDR3 nucleotides: TGTGCCACCAGTGATTACTCTAACTATGGCTACACCTTC.

This sequence joins TRBV12-5 and TRBJ1-1, with D hard to call. The V gene lost 3 bases and the J gene lost 4 bases, with 6 bases spanning the gap. The V gene's germline CDR1 is LGHNT and CDR2 FRNRAP. The CDR3 totals 12 residues. The CDR3 nucleotides read TGTGCTAGTGGTTTTTGGGCCACTGAAGCTTTCTTT. As protein: CASGFWATEAFF.

As regards this clone: Other DNA sequences of this sample code for an identical CDR3. The chain carries TRBV28 and TRBJ2-3, with unresolved D. V lost 6 bases and J lost 0, with 7 bases in between. Germline CDR1 MDHEN, CDR2 SYDVKM. The CDR3 sequence is 13 residues long. The CDR3 DNA reads as TGTGCCAGCAGCCCCCCGAGCACAGATACGCAGTATTTT. The encoded protein is CASSPPSTDTQYF.

The chain couples TRBV4-2 to TRBJ2-7, with 8 bases fitting TRBD1. There are 16 residues in the CDR3. V was pared by 1 base and J by 6 bases, with 11 bases of the junction left unmatched. Germline CDR1 reads LGHNA; CDR2 reads YNFKEQ. The CDR3 protein is CASSQVGQGFVSEQYF. The CDR3 region has the DNA TGTGCCAGCAGCCAAGTAGGACAGGGCTTCGTAAGCGAGCAGTACTTC.

CDR3 DNA sequence: TGTGCCAGCCAGGGGAAATGGGGAGATACGCAGTATTTT. This encodes CASQGKWGDTQYF. The chain employs TRBV25-1 and TRBJ2-3, with TRBD1 as a possible D gene (6 bases). V lost 8 bases and J 5 bases, leaving 14 bases between the germline ends. CDR1 is MGHDK, CDR2 SYGVNS, per germline. The CDR3 has 13 amino acids.

This rearrangement joins TRBV24-1 to TRBJ2-1, with D maybe TRBD1 (6 bases). Germline V gene sequence: CDR1 KGHDR, CDR2 SFDVKD. There are 16 residues in the CDR3. V was cut by 1 base and J by 2 bases, with 11 bases left in between. As DNA, the CDR3 is TGTGCCACCAGTGATTTCTCACAGGGAGCCTACAATGAGCAGTTCTTC. As protein: CATSDFSQGAYNEQFF.

A few counts support this clone. The genes are TRBV29-1 and TRBJ1-4; 9 bases map to TRBD1. The CDR3 spans 16 residues. Germline trimming cut 1 base from V and 7 bases from J; bases unmatched to any gene: 10. CDR1 and CDR2 from the germline V gene are SQVTM and ANQGSEA. The CDR3 spells CSVEGPQGASTEKLFF. Here the CDR3 DNA reads TGCAGCGTTGAAGGTCCACAGGGGGCCTCTACTGAAAAACTGTTTTTT.

This chain uses TRBV6-5 with TRBJ1-6; weak D call: TRBD1 (6 bases). In germline, CDR1 is MNHEY, CDR2 SVGAGI. This CDR3 has 16 amino acids. The ends were cut back, 4 bases at V and 6 bases at J, with 16 bases in the middle. CDR3 region: CASSSGTYRGNSPLHF. The CDR3 bases are TGTGCCAGCAGTTCGGGGACATATCGTGGTAATTCACCCCTCCACTTT.

J is TRBJ1-6 and V is TRBV5-1, with 7 bases fitting TRBD1. V was clipped by 4 bases and J by 3 bases; unmatched bases: 7. In germline, CDR1 is SGHRS, CDR2 YFSETQ. The CDR3 runs to 16 residues. Written as DNA, the CDR3 is TGCGCCAGCAGCCGCCGGGACAGTAACTATAATTCACCCCTCCACTTT. Protein: CASSRRDSNYNSPLHF.

This clone was counted a single time. This chain connects TRBV7-8 to TRBJ2-6, with D possibly TRBD2 on 6 matching bases. Germline loops: CDR1 SGHVS, CDR2 FQNEAQ. This CDR3 comprises 16 residues. V was clipped by 3 bases and J by 3 bases, with 12 bases between them. In DNA, the CDR3 is TGTGCCAGCAGCTTGGTGGGAGGCTTTGGGGCCAACGTCCTGACTTTC. Its translation is CASSLVGGFGANVLTF.

The V gene is TRBV6-5, the J gene TRBJ2-4; 9 nucleotides line up with TRBD2. Trimming at V came to 8 bases and at J to 7 bases, leaving 6 bases not matched to a gene. The germline V gene has CDR1 MNHEY and CDR2 SVGAGI. There are 13 residues in the CDR3. The CDR3 nucleotides read TGTGCCAGCTCCTCTAGCGGGAACAACATTCAGTACTTC. Translating gives CASSSSGNNIQYF.

To note about this clone: A junction end diverges from the germline sequence, so it may reflect a read error. This CDR3 is CAASRRGSYEQYF. CDR3 DNA: TGTGCCGCCAGCAGACGGGGCTCCTACGAGCAGTACTTC. The V call is TRBV15, the J call TRBJ2-7, with D perhaps TRBD2 (5 bases). The CDR3 is 13 amino acids. Germline V gene sequence: CDR1 LNHNV, CDR2 YYDKDF (reference sequence).

V usage is TRBV5-1 and J usage is TRBJ1-2; 11 bases map to TRBD1. This CDR3 has 14 amino acids. Germline trimming cut 4 bases from V and 9 bases from J; bases unmatched to any gene: 8. Germline V lookup: CDR1 SGHRS, CDR2 YFSETQ. The CDR3 reads CASSNRDRGESYTF. The CDR3 nucleotides read TGCGCCAGCAGCAACCGGGACAGGGGGGAGAGCTACACCTTC.

The gene calls are TRBV11-2 and TRBJ1-3; D possibly corresponds to TRBD1 (6 bases). The CDR3 totals 18 residues. Trimming removed 5 bases at V and 0 bases at J, with 20 bases between. Germline loops: CDR1 SGHAT, CDR2 FQNNGV. The DNA of the CDR3 is TGTGCCAGCAGCGACCCCCAATCAGGGGTTTACTCTGGAAACACCATATATTTT. It translates to CASSDPQSGVYSGNTIYF. Drawing the rest from reference TRBV11-2 and TRBJ1-3, the complete variable domain is EAGVAQSPRYKIIEKRQSVAFWCNPISGHATLYWYQQILGQGPKLLIQFQNNGVVDDSQLPKDRFSAERLKGVDSTLKIQPAKLEDSAVYLCASSDPQSGVYSGNTIYFGEGSWLTVV.

The rearrangement links TRBV5-5 to TRBJ2-7, with TRBD1 matching 9 bases. This CDR3 is built from 15 residues. The germline V gene encodes CDR1 SGHKS and CDR2 YYEKEE (reference sequence). V lost 4 bases and J lost 5; bases outside the gene matches: 10. Written as DNA, the CDR3 is TGTGCCAGCAGCCCCTCCGACAGGGGGATTCACGAGCAGTACTTC. This gives the protein CASSPSDRGIHEQYF.

The genes are TRBV11-3 and TRBJ1-4, with a tentative D call TRBD1 (6 bases). In germline, CDR1 is SGHNT, CDR2 YENEEA. The germline V and J ends were trimmed by 0 bases and 2 bases, with 13 bases remaining between them. This CDR3 is built from 17 residues. The CDR3 loop reads CASSLDGTSSTNEKLFF. The DNA for the CDR3 is TGTGCCAGCAGCTTAGACGGGACAAGCAGCACTAATGAAAAACTGTTTTTT.

The CDR3: CASSSGGHSSGRMPETQYF. CDR3 sequence (DNA): TGCGCCAGCAGCTCTGGGGGACATTCTAGCGGGAGAATGCCAGAGACCCAGTACTTC. The J gene is TRBJ2-5, the V gene TRBV5-1; TRBD2 matches 10 bases. Germline assignment: CDR1 SGHRS and CDR2 YFSETQ. This CDR3 region has 19 residues. Trimming took 3 bases from V and 4 from J; bases not matched to a gene: 18.

The CDR3 spells CASSLSAGLAGNLWTGELFF. CDR3 bases: TGTGCCAGCAGTTTAAGCGCCGGGCTAGCGGGGAACTTGTGGACCGGGGAGCTGTTTTTT. The chain joins TRBV27 to TRBJ2-2; 9 bases agree with TRBD2. CDR3 size: 20 residues. CDR1 is MNHEY, CDR2 SMNVEV, per germline (reference sequence). V lost 2 bases and J lost 5; bases outside the gene matches: 18.